The 9 T cell receptor beta chains below were found in one sample sequenced in a study of cytomegalovirus exposure and HLA in healthy donors. Primers: 60 Vbeta forward and 13 Jbeta reverse. Sequenced by immunoSEQ multiplex PCR; TCRdb stores in-frame clones only, minus some. The table has 40,000 to 55,000 clones, over 70% seen once; the top ten hold roughly 2.9%. The specimen was PBMCs. The origin of the receptors is a man in his late teens or twenties in good health and CMV-seronegative.

The chain has TRBV4-1 and TRBJ1-5; 9 positions match TRBD1. CDR1 MGHRA and CDR2 YSYEKL come from the germline V gene. The J segment lost 6 bases and the V segment lost 4 bases, leaving 7 bases of the junction unmatched. The CDR3 totals 15 residues. CDR3 residues: CASSPDTGGFQPQHF. CDR3 nucleotides: TGCGCCAGCAGCCCAGACACAGGGGGCTTTCAGCCCCAGCATTTT.

The chain employs TRBV6-4 and TRBJ2-7, with D maybe TRBD1 (6 bases). V was trimmed by 7 bases and J by 6 bases, leaving 16 bases between them. CDR3 length: 13 amino acids. The germline gives CDR1 MRHNA, CDR2 SNTAGT. The CDR3 nucleotides are TGTGCCAGCAAGAACAGGGTAGGGGGCGAGCAGTACTTC. Amino acids: CASKNRVGGEQYF.

The chain is built from TRBV6-4 and TRBJ2-2, with 8 bases that match TRBD1. V lost 0 bases to trimming and J lost 6 bases; unmatched junction nucleotides: 0. The germline gives CDR1 MRHNA, CDR2 SNTAGT. The CDR3 spans 14 residues. The CDR3 sequence is CASSDSQGAGELFF. The DNA of the CDR3 is TGTGCCAGCAGTGACTCACAGGGGGCCGGGGAGCTGTTTTTT.

This clone turned up a few times. The chain employs TRBV20-1 and TRBJ2-3, with D unclear. CDR3 length: 10 amino acids. Trimming removed 6 bases from V and 4 bases from J, with 5 bases in between. Germline assignment: CDR1 DFQATT and CDR2 SNEGSKA (reference sequence). In nucleotides, the CDR3 is TGCAGTGCCGGAGCAGATACGCAGTATTTT. Protein sequence: CSAGADTQYF.

The rearrangement joins TRBV7-8 to TRBJ2-1, with a tentative D call TRBD2 (6 bases). CDR1 SGHVS and CDR2 FQNEAQ come from the germline V gene. The CDR3 has 15 residues. V was cut by 5 bases and J by 4 bases, with 15 bases left in between. CDR3 sequence (DNA): TGTGCCAGCAGCGCTCGGGACTCCTCGTACAATGAGCAGTTCTTC. It is translated as CASSARDSSYNEQFF.

This clone was seen a handful of times. The V and J genes are TRBV20-1 and TRBJ2-3; tentative D call: TRBD2 (7 bases). The CDR3 consists of 11 residues. Germline CDR1 and CDR2: DFQATT and SNEGSKA (reference sequence). Trimming left V 6 bases short and J 14 bases short, with 18 bases between. The CDR3 DNA follows: TGCAGTGCCCCGGGGGGACAAAGGGTGTATTTT. Amino acid sequence: CSAPGGQRVYF.

The V and J genes are TRBV30 and TRBJ1-2; maybe TRBD1 (6 bases). Germline CDR1 and CDR2: GTSNPN and SVGIG (reference sequence). The CDR3 consists of 16 residues. Trimming removed 0 bases at V and 0 bases at J, with 14 bases between. The CDR3 is CAWSVMLGQSNYGYTF. CDR3 DNA sequence: TGTGCCTGGAGTGTAATGCTCGGACAGTCTAACTATGGCTACACCTTC. The variable domain in full, completed from reference TRBV30 and TRBJ1-2, reads SQTIHQWPATLVQPVGSPLSLECTVEGTSNPNLYWYRQAAGRGLQLLFYSVGIGQISSEVPQNLSASRPQDRQFILSSKKLLLSDSGFYLCAWSVMLGQSNYGYTFGSGTRLTVV.

The V and J genes are TRBV7-2 and TRBJ2-2, with D possibly being TRBD1 (5 bases). The CDR3 is 16 amino acids. Trimming took off 5 bases at V and 5 bases at J, with 18 bases between the two ends. CDR1 is SGHTA, CDR2 FQGNSA, per germline. As DNA, the CDR3 is TGTGCCAGCAGCCGAACCCCAGGGTGGTCTACCGGGGAGCTGTTTTTT. This sequence encodes CASSRTPGWSTGELFF.

The chain has TRBV6-5 and TRBJ2-7, with 9 bases aligning to TRBD1. CDR1 is MNHEY, CDR2 SVGAGI, per germline. CDR3 length: 15 residues. The J segment lost 7 bases and the V segment lost 5 bases, leaving 12 bases of the junction unmatched. The CDR3 DNA is TGTGCCAGCAGTCTAACTCCGGGACAGGGAAGGGAGCAGTACTTC. The encoded protein is CASSLTPGQGREQYF.